This T cell receptor beta chain was captured by sequencing in a study of cytotoxic CD8 clonotypes in ibrutinib-treated CLL. Study-wide background: Responses: around 24 partial, 2 complete; after median 68 months, about 14 stayed remitted, around twelve progressed. Samples had a mean of roughly 280,000 productive templates and approximately 90,000 productive rearrangements. Study-wide results and caveats: Rare overall, public clonotypes shrank or held steady under therapy.

Target depth was 1 in 200,000 to 1 in 1 million T cells, about 10x per clonotype. Only in-frame clones appear in the TCRdb table, and some are missing; sequencing was by immunoSEQ multiplex PCR. The sample lists some 50,000 clones; 57% were seen once. Of note for this clone: No antigen is known for it.

The sequence derives from a human donor with chronic lymphocytic leukemia. Sequencing used PBMCs, obtained after 24 months of ibrutinib treatment.

This CDR3 reads CASRRLAGGYTDTQYF. The CDR3 nucleotides read TGTGCCAGCAGGAGACTAGCGGGGGGTTACACAGATACGCAGTATTTT. V and J are TRBV2 and TRBJ2-3, with 13 bases fitting TRBD2. The V gene end was trimmed by 6 bases and the J gene end by 2 bases; junction bases not matched to a gene: 5. CDR1 is SNHLY and CDR2 is FYNNEI in the germline V gene. There are 16 residues in the CDR3.